The entry below describes one TCR beta chain. Those who participated ranged in age from 18 to 89 years and resided in about 24 US areas. Among Cohort 3 donors, those recovered had two negative PCRs, clearance, or symptom resolution. The sample originates from a study of blood T cell repertoires in COVID-19. On the study more broadly: COVID-19 samples collected from the United States, Italy and Spain covered acute and convalescent phases. PBMCs, B-cell-depleted T cells, or T cells provided the cDNA or gDNA that made up the material.

Produced via immunoSEQ multiplex PCR; TCRdb's table is partial and in-frame only. The sample lists 180,000 or so clones, less than 85% occurring once. The trim removed 1 base at V and 0 bases at J, leaving 7 bases unmatched. Germline assignment: CDR1 SGHKS and CDR2 YYEKEE (reference sequence). The CDR3 is made up of 17 amino acids. This clonotype was obtained from a woman in her 50s who had recovered from COVID-19. Input material: PBMCs or T cells enriched from blood (not recorded which). The gene calls are TRBV5-5 and TRBJ1-1; 9 nucleotides agree with TRBD1. The DNA for the CDR3 is TGTGCCAGCAGCTTGTTTGGACAGGGGCGGGTGAACACTGAAGCTTTCTTT. It specifies CASSLFGQGRVNTEAFF.